The entry below gives a single TCR beta chain sequence along with its context. Method: immunoSEQ multiplex PCR; TCRdb's copy keeps in-frame clones and lacks some. The sample has approximately 150,000 clones; around 90% are singletons. The sample is drawn from a study of T cell responses to AZD1222 COVID-19 vaccine. CDR3 length: 13 residues. V lost 4 bases to trimming and J lost 6 bases, with 11 bases between them. Germline CDR1 and CDR2: SGDLS and YYNGEE. The sample here was peripheral blood, taken 28 days after the second AZD1222 dose. The gene calls are TRBV9 and TRBJ2-1; D is possibly TRBD2 (5 bases). The TCR sequence derives from an adult who received the AZD1222 COVID-19 vaccine. CDR3 nucleotides: TGTGCCAGCAGCTTCGCGGGCGTCAATGAGCAGTTCTTC. Translated, it gives CASSFAGVNEQFF. The whole variable domain, remainder taken from reference TRBV9 and TRBJ2-1, is DSGVTQTPKHLITATGQRVTLRCSPRSGDLSVYWYQQSLDQGLQFLIQYYNGEERAKGNILERFSAQQFPDLHSELNLSSLELGDSALYFCASSFAGVNEQFFGPGTRLTVL.